The rows below give T cell receptor beta chains drawn from one sample of a study of T cell repertoires in aging, cancer and after chemotherapy. TCRdb reprocessed the multiplex PCR reads via MiXCR and lists one record per CDR3 protein. The data hold over 9,000 distinct CDR3 sequences, with more than 20% observed a single time. Input material: blood. Receptors originate from a human donor in good health. Both conserved end residues are part of each CDR3. A D gene is named only where the DNA matches it firmly. Size is stated for part of the rows, as once, few or many counts, or as a class when the clone is expanded.

>13|TRBJ2-7|TRBV30|medium-sized|NA
TGTGCCTGGAGCCGGGTGCTGGACTACGAGCAGTACTTC
CAWSRVLDYEQYF
>14|TRBJ1-1|TRBV30|NA|TRBD1
TGTGCCGGAAGTAACAGGGGACCGAACACTGAAGCTTTCTTT
CAGSNRGPNTEAFF
>14|TRBJ1-4|TRBV12-3/TRBV12-4|NA|NA
TGTGCCAGCTCGCACGAAGCAACTAATGAAAAACTGTTTTTT
CASSHEATNEKLFF
>13|TRBJ2-7|TRBV11-2|few|TRBD1
TGTGCCAGCAGGACGACAGGGAAATACGAGCAGTACTTC
CASRTTGKYEQYF
>16|TRBJ2-2|TRBV10-1|few|TRBD1
TGCGCCAGCACCGGAGACAGGGCGGCGGACACCGGGGAGCTGTTTTTT
CASTGDRAADTGELFF
>12|TRBJ1-4|TRBV2|NA|TRBD1
TGTGCCAGCAGCGACAGGGTTGAAAAACTGTTTTTT
CASSDRVEKLFF
>12|TRBJ2-3|TRBV29-1|medium-sized|NA
TGCAGCGTCGACCGTAGCACAGATACGCAGTATTTT
CSVDRSTDTQYF
>14|TRBJ2-1|TRBV7-9|few|NA
TGTGCCAGCAGCTTATGGGGTATTGGTGATGAGCAGTTCTTC
CASSLWGIGDEQFF
>15|TRBJ2-3|TRBV6-2/TRBV6-3|NA|NA
TGTGCCAGCAGTCGCACGGGACTTTTCACAGATACGCAGTATTTT
CASSRTGLFTDTQYF
>13|TRBJ2-7|TRBV7-9|medium-sized|TRBD1
TGTGCCAGCAGCTTAGCCCAAGGGACAGGGGAGTACTTC
CASSLAQGTGEYF
>15|TRBJ2-1|TRBV19|medium-sized|NA
TGTGCCAGTAGTCAACAGGTCAGCTCCTACAATGAGCAGTTCTTC
CASSQQVSSYNEQFF
>15|TRBJ2-7|TRBV6-4|NA|TRBD2
TGTGCCAGCAGTGAACTTGCGGGGGTGAGTTACGAGCAGTACTTC
CASSELAGVSYEQYF
>13|TRBJ1-1|TRBV5-6|few|NA
TGTGCCAGCAGCAGGCAGGGGAACACTGAAGCTTTCTTT
CASSRQGNTEAFF
>14|TRBJ2-2|TRBV18|medium-sized|TRBD1
TGTGCCAGCCAGACAGGGTCGAACACCGGGGAGCTGTTTTTT
CASQTGSNTGELFF
>13|TRBJ2-1|TRBV29-1|NA|NA
TGCAGCGTTGTTTATAGGACAGCCAATGAGCAGTTCTTC
CSVVYRTANEQFF
>12|TRBJ1-1|TRBV2|NA|NA
TGTGCCAGCGGGGGGGATAGCACTGAAGCTTTCTTT
CASGGDSTEAFF
>14|TRBJ2-3|TRBV5-5|few|NA
TGTGCCAGCAGCTTGGGAAATTTGGCAGATACGCAGTATTTT
CASSLGNLADTQYF
>18|TRBJ2-3|TRBV27|medium-sized|TRBD2
TGTGCCAGCAGGCCTAGTCGGGGACTAGCGGGGGTCCCAGATACGCAGTATTTT
CASRPSRGLAGVPDTQYF
>16|TRBJ2-5|TRBV27|few|TRBD2
TGTGCCAGCGCCCCGCTAGCGGGGGCCGGGGGAGAGACCCAGTACTTC
CASAPLAGAGGETQYF
>16|TRBJ2-7|TRBV2|NA|TRBD2
TGTGCCAGCAGTCGGACTAGCGGGGGACCTTTCTACGAGCAGTACTTC
CASSRTSGGPFYEQYF
>17|TRBJ2-2|TRBV4-2|few|NA
TGTGCCAGCAGCCAGTACATCTCCGGGTCGAACACCGGGGAGCTGTTTTTT
CASSQYISGSNTGELFF
>14|TRBJ1-1|TRBV27|medium-sized|NA
TGTGCCAGCAGTTTAACAGGGTTTAACACTGAAGCTTTCTTT
CASSLTGFNTEAFF
>16|TRBJ1-2|TRBV2|once|NA
TGTGCCAGCAGTGAAAATTTGGCGGCCAATAACTATGGCTACACCTTC
CASSENLAANNYGYTF
>12|TRBJ2-3|TRBV18|NA|NA
TGTGCCAGCTCACCGACGGTAGATACGCAGTATTTT
CASSPTVDTQYF
>12|TRBJ2-7|TRBV30|medium-sized|NA
TGTGCCTGGAGTGTATGGGTAAACGAGCAGTACTTC
CAWSVWVNEQYF
>14|TRBJ2-7|TRBV6-5|medium-sized|TRBD2
TGTGCCAGCAGAGCGGGGGGCCAAGTCCGCGAGCAGTACTTC
CASRAGGQVREQYF
>14|TRBJ1-5|TRBV10-3|NA|NA
TGTGCCATCAGTGCGGACGGAACCAATCAGCCCCAGCATTTT
CAISADGTNQPQHF
>13|TRBJ2-7|TRBV20-1|few|NA
TGCAGTGCTAGATTCCCGGATCTCTACGAGCAGTACTTC
CSARFPDLYEQYF
>16|TRBJ1-1|TRBV6-5|medium-sized|NA
TGTGCCAGCACCCCCACCATGGCGGGGTTGTACACTGAAGCTTTCTTT
CASTPTMAGLYTEAFF
>11|TRBJ2-3|TRBV25-1|NA|NA
TGTGCCAGCAGCATCACAGATACGCAGTATTTT
CASSITDTQYF
>15|TRBJ1-2|TRBV7-9|medium-sized|NA
TGTGCCAGCAGCTTAGACGGCAGGCTAAACTATGGCTACACCTTC
CASSLDGRLNYGYTF
>15|TRBJ2-7|TRBV7-9|medium-sized|TRBD1
TGTGCCAGCAGCCCGCGACAGGGAACGACCTACGAGCAGTACTTC
CASSPRQGTTYEQYF
>16|TRBJ1-2|TRBV12-3/TRBV12-4|NA|TRBD1
TGTGCCAGCAGGCACCGGGACAGGGGAATTAACTATGGCTACACCTTC
CASRHRDRGINYGYTF
>15|TRBJ2-2|TRBV20-1|NA|NA
TGCAGTGCTAGAGGGACAGCAGGGGTGTCCGGGGAGCTGTTTTTT
CSARGTAGVSGELFF
>13|TRBJ1-3|TRBV28|few|NA
TGTGCCAGCAGGATACACTCTGGAAACACCATATATTTT
CASRIHSGNTIYF
>14|TRBJ1-5|TRBV12-5|NA|NA
TGTGCCAGCAGTTGGGAAGGCTCGAATCAGCCCCAGCATTTT
CASSWEGSNQPQHF
>15|TRBJ1-3|TRBV7-6|medium-sized|TRBD1
TGTGCCAGCAGCTTGGGCAGGGGGCACGGAAACACCATATATTTT
CASSLGRGHGNTIYF
>14|TRBJ1-2|TRBV18|few|NA
TGTGCCAGCTCACCTGACAGCTTAAACTATGGCTACACCTTC
CASSPDSLNYGYTF
>15|TRBJ2-6|TRBV14|NA|TRBD2
TGTGCCAGCAGCCAGGGGGGGGCTGGGGCCAACGTCCTGACTTTC
CASSQGGAGANVLTF
>14|TRBJ1-1|TRBV10-3|NA|NA
TGTGCCATCAGTGTCCGGGGGCTAGACACTGAAGCTTTCTTT
CAISVRGLDTEAFF
>14|TRBJ2-5|TRBV9|NA|TRBD1
TGTGCCAGCAGCGTAGGGACAGGGGAAGAGACCCAGTACTTC
CASSVGTGEETQYF